Shown below are 14 T cell receptor beta chains from a single sample sequenced in a study of OX40 agonist ivuxolimab in advanced cancers. TCRdb's table, derived via immunoSEQ multiplex PCR, lists solely in-frame clones and lacks some. This sample has about 78,000 clones, with roughly 92% found just once. This specimen was CD4+ or CD8+ T cells sorted from blood, taken in a trial of the OX40 agonist ivuxolimab. The receptors stem from an adult with an advanced solid tumor such as melanoma, head and neck, liver or kidney cancer.

The table lists this clone with a few counts. The CDR3 DNA reads TGTGCCAGCAGCGAACAGGGGGGAGAATACAATGAGCAGTTCTTC. Translation: CASSEQGGEYNEQFF. V gene TRBV7-9 combines with J gene TRBJ2-1, with 8 positions matching TRBD1. V lost 5 bases and J lost 4; bases outside the gene matches: 7. Germline values: CDR1 SEHNR, CDR2 FQNEAQ (reference sequence). The CDR3 sequence is 15 residues long.

The chain combines TRBV5-4 with TRBJ1-1; no reliable D call. Germline assignment: CDR1 SGHNT and CDR2 YYREEE (reference sequence). This CDR3 is 13 amino acids long. Trimming left V 0 bases short and J 2 bases short, with 5 bases between. The CDR3 DNA follows: TGTGCCAGCAGCTTGGCCGACAACACTGAAGCTTTCTTT. This translates into CASSLADNTEAFF.

The chain uses TRBV19 and TRBJ1-2; D gene uncertain. Germline CDR1 and CDR2: LNHDA and SQIVND (reference sequence). Trimming left V 6 bases short and J 0 bases short, with 14 bases between. The CDR3 contains 15 residues. CDR3 in DNA: TGTGCCAGTAGCGAGAGAGGCCGGACTAACTATGGCTACACCTTC. It is translated as CASSERGRTNYGYTF.

This clone showed up just once. J is TRBJ1-2 and V is TRBV30; D is unclear. Germline CDR1 reads GTSNPN; CDR2 reads SVGIG (reference sequence). Between the trimmed V and J ends, which lost 0 bases and 6 bases, there was a span of 14 bases. This CDR3 has 14 residues. The CDR3 region has the DNA TGTGCCTGGAGTGTACAGTCCGGACGGGATGGCTACACCTTC. Its translation: CAWSVQSGRDGYTF.

The chain recombines TRBV5-4 with TRBJ2-1; 12 positions match TRBD2. The germline V gene has CDR1 SGHNT and CDR2 YYREEE (reference sequence). Germline trimming cut 0 bases from V and 15 bases from J; bases unmatched to any gene: 7. The CDR3 extends over 14 amino acids. CDR3 residues: CASSLAGLAGGRFF. Written as DNA, the CDR3 is TGTGCCAGCAGCTTGGCCGGGCTAGCGGGGGGGAGGTTCTTC.

The rearrangement uses TRBV10-3 and TRBJ1-1; D uncertain. Germline V gives CDR1 ENHRY, CDR2 SYGVKD. This CDR3 has 12 amino acids. Trimming shortened V by 2 bases and J by 5 bases, and 6 bases separated the two germline ends. The CDR3 here is CAISELRTEAFF. The CDR3 DNA reads as TGTGCCATCAGTGAGCTTCGGACTGAAGCTTTCTTT.

The gene calls are TRBV19 and TRBJ2-5; 10 nucleotides agree with TRBD1. V gave up 5 bases and J gave up 5 bases; unmatched junction bases: 5. CDR1 and CDR2 (germline): LNHDA, SQIVND (reference sequence). This CDR3 comprises 14 residues. The CDR3 sequence is CASSRTGGEETQYF. The CDR3, as DNA: TGTGCCAGTAGTCGGACAGGGGGAGAGGAGACCCAGTACTTC.

The sample holds one count of this clone. The V call is TRBV5-1, the J call TRBJ2-1; D not resolved. CDR3 length: 14 amino acids. Germline lookup yields CDR1 SGHRS and CDR2 YFSETQ. Between the trimmed V and J ends, which lost 4 bases and 7 bases, there was a span of 15 bases. The CDR3 nucleotides are TGCGCCAGCAGCCCCGGGCCGACCCCTAATGAGCAGTTCTTC. Translating gives CASSPGPTPNEQFF.

This chain joins TRBV6-5 and TRBJ1-3; no clear D gene. The germline V gene has CDR1 MNHEY and CDR2 SVGAGI. The CDR3 sequence is 16 residues long. V was pared by 6 bases and J by 3 bases, with 18 bases between. The CDR3 loop is CASSYHPTQSGNTIYF. CDR3 bases: TGTGCCAGCAGCTACCATCCCACACAGAGTGGAAACACCATATATTTT.

The rearrangement uses TRBV6-5 and TRBJ2-7, with D possibly TRBD1 on 6 matching bases. In germline, CDR1 is MNHEY, CDR2 SVGAGI. V was trimmed by 0 bases and J by 2 bases, leaving 11 bases between them. This CDR3 has 15 residues. The CDR3, as DNA: TGTGCCAGCAGTTACTCGTGGGACACAACCTACGAGCAGTACTTC. It specifies CASSYSWDTTYEQYF.

The chain combines TRBV11-2 with TRBJ2-6; possible D gene TRBD1, 5 bases. Germline V CDR1 and CDR2: SGHAT, FQNNGV. The CDR3 has 12 residues. Trimming stripped 4 bases from V and 12 bases from J, with 10 bases between. CDR3 region: CASSSRTSVLTF. The CDR3 DNA is TGTGCCAGCAGCTCCAGGACAAGCGTCCTGACTTTC.

V usage is TRBV10-2 and J usage is TRBJ2-5; 7 bases map to TRBD2. The better agreement between TRBJ2-7 and the DNA end casts doubt on the J call. In germline, CDR1 is WSHSY, CDR2 SAAADI. The CDR3 runs 13 residues. The CDR3 DNA reads TGCGCCAGCAGGGGAGGGCCCTCCTACGAGCAGTACTTC. It is translated as CASRGGPSYEQYF.

V is TRBV29-1 and J is TRBJ2-7; 9 bases are shared with TRBD2. The CDR3 consists of 16 residues. Germline lookup yields CDR1 SQVTM and CDR2 ANQGSEA. V shed 2 bases, J shed 0 bases, and the junction held 8 bases outside the gene matches. The CDR3, as DNA: TGCAGCGTTGAAAGGCTAGCGGGACAATACTCCTACGAGCAGTACTTC. Its translation: CSVERLAGQYSYEQYF.

The chain uses TRBV18 and TRBJ1-5; the D gene is possibly TRBD1 (5 bases). CDR3 size: 13 residues. V was pared by 3 bases and J by 5 bases, with 8 bases between. CDR1 KGHSH and CDR2 LQKENI come from the germline V gene. The CDR3 is CASSPWGDQPQHF. The CDR3 coding sequence is TGTGCCAGCTCACCGTGGGGGGATCAGCCCCAGCATTTT.